Listed below are T cell receptor beta chains from one sample, sequenced in a study of CD8+ T cells in alopecia areata. Clones were sequenced by immunoSEQ multiplex PCR, and TCRdb holds only the in-frame ones, with some missing. The sample gives under 350,000 clones, nearly 60% of which show up once; around 1.7% is in the top ten. Sequencing was performed on CD4+ T cells sorted from blood, taken at week 24, from a patient treated with tofacitinib. These receptors were taken from a human donor with alopecia areata. Both conserved end residues are part of each CDR3. Each record gives: CDR3 protein, CDR3 DNA, D gene, J gene, V gene, clone size. D genes are given only for firm matches. The size of a clone is reported for some rows only, either as once, few or many, or as a class for expanded clones.

CSVVPPGISYGYTF | TGCAGCGTTGTCCCCCCAGGGATCAGCTATGGCTACACCTTC | NA | TRBJ1-2 | TRBV29-1 | NA
CASSQSGSVGTF | TGCGCCAGCAGCCAAAGTGGTAGCGTCGGCACCTTC | NA | TRBJ1-2 | TRBV4-1 | NA
CASVRQETQYF | TGTGCCAGCGTCCGACAAGAGACCCAGTACTTC | NA | TRBJ2-5 | TRBV2 | NA
CASTSSSNTEAFF | TGTGCCAGCACGAGCAGCTCGAACACTGAAGCTTTCTTT | NA | TRBJ1-1 | TRBV2 | NA
CASSLIPRGSYQGTQYF | TGCGCCAGCAGCTTGATACCGCGGGGGAGCTATCAGGGGACCCAGTACTTC | TRBD2 | TRBJ2-5 | TRBV5-1 | once
CAWSGQGLNYGYTF | TGTGCCTGGAGTGGACAGGGATTGAACTATGGCTACACCTTC | TRBD1 | TRBJ1-2 | TRBV30 | few
CASSVEGTSGQETQYF | TGTGCCAGCAGCGTGGAGGGGACTAGCGGTCAAGAGACCCAGTACTTC | TRBD2 | TRBJ2-5 | TRBV9 | NA
CASSEGGGEKLFF | TGTGCCAGCAGTGAGGGAGGCGGGGAAAAACTGTTTTTT | NA | TRBJ1-4 | TRBV25-1 | few
CSVAPKGRDTEAFF | TGCAGCGTTGCCCCCAAGGGTCGAGACACTGAAGCTTTCTTT | NA | TRBJ1-1 | TRBV29-1 | NA
CASSPSGGNTDTQYF | TGCGCCAGCAGCCCTAGCGGGGGAAACACAGATACGCAGTATTTT | TRBD2 | TRBJ2-3 | TRBV4-1 | few
CAWSAGPEQYF | TGTGCCTGGAGTGCCGGACCCGAGCAGTACTTC | NA | TRBJ2-7 | TRBV30 | NA
CASSLRAHEQYF | TGTGCCAGCAGCCTAAGAGCGCACGAGCAGTACTTC | NA | TRBJ2-7 | TRBV6-6 | few
CSADGQGDNGYTF | TGCAGCGCAGACGGACAGGGGGACAATGGCTACACCTTC | TRBD1 | TRBJ1-2 | TRBV29-1 | once
CASSLDLAGMETQYF | TGCGCCAGCAGCCTGGACCTAGCGGGGATGGAGACCCAGTACTTC | TRBD2 | TRBJ2-5 | TRBV4-1 | NA
CASSFRGQGVTQYF | TGTGCCAGCAGTTTTCGGGGACAGGGGGTAACGCAGTATTTT | TRBD1 | TRBJ2-3 | TRBV28 | few
CASSYRRNEAQHF | TGTGCCAGCAGTTACAGGAGGAACGAGGCCCAGCATTTT | NA | TRBJ1-5 | TRBV6-5 | NA
CASNTGGRPQHF | TGTGCCAGCAACACCGGCGGGCGGCCCCAGCATTTT | NA | TRBJ1-5 | TRBV28 | NA
CASSGTGRSYNEQFF | TGTGCCAGCAGCGGGACAGGGAGGTCCTACAATGAGCAGTTCTTC | TRBD1 | TRBJ2-1 | TRBV9 | NA
CASSLGEPLDGYTF | TGCGCCAGCAGCTTGGGAGAACCATTAGATGGCTACACCTTC | NA | TRBJ1-2 | TRBV5-1 | NA
CSGRGALPEAFF | TGCAGTGGGAGGGGGGCGCTCCCTGAAGCTTTCTTT | NA | TRBJ1-1 | TRBV29-1 | few
CASSQGADMLAKTQYF | TGTGCCAGCAGCCAAGGAGCGGATATGCTAGCAAAGACCCAGTACTTC | NA | TRBJ2-5 | TRBV4-2 | NA
CASSPGYTDTQYF | TGTGCCAGCTCACCCGGTTACACAGATACGCAGTATTTT | NA | TRBJ2-3 | TRBV18 | NA
CSVVFPGLAGPGSYNEQFF | TGCAGCGTTGTATTTCCGGGACTAGCGGGGCCAGGCTCCTACAATGAGCAGTTCTTC | TRBD2 | TRBJ2-1 | TRBV29-1 | few
CSVEEPLAGKNNEQFF | TGCAGCGTTGAAGAACCCCTAGCGGGCAAGAACAATGAGCAGTTCTTC | TRBD2 | TRBJ2-1 | TRBV29-1 | NA
CASSPGTERGYTF | TGTGCCAGCAGCCCCGGGACGGAGCGGGGCTACACCTTC | NA | TRBJ1-2 | TRBV5-6 | NA
CASSQAGQGNEKLFF | TGTGCCAGCAGTCAGGCAGGACAGGGAAATGAAAAACTGTTTTTT | TRBD1 | TRBJ1-4 | TRBV5-4 | few
CAWSDTSGGLLYNEQFF | TGTGCCTGGAGTGATACTAGCGGGGGCCTCCTGTACAATGAGCAGTTCTTC | TRBD2 | TRBJ2-1 | TRBV30 | NA
CAWSSQSRGTQYF | TGTGCCTGGAGCTCCCAAAGCAGGGGAACGCAGTATTTT | NA | TRBJ2-3 | TRBV30 | NA
CASSLLQGGTGELFF | TGTGCCAGCAGCTTACTGCAGGGAGGCACCGGGGAGCTGTTTTTT | NA | TRBJ2-2 | TRBV7-2 | NA
CASSTGTGREQYF | TGTGCCAGCAGCACCGGGACAGGGCGCGAGCAGTACTTC | TRBD1 | TRBJ2-7 | TRBV25-1 | NA
CASSQATPGHLYGYTF | TGCGCCAGCAGCCAAGCTACGCCGGGACACCTCTATGGCTACACCTTC | NA | TRBJ1-2 | TRBV4-1 | NA
CASTSPDRGYGYTF | TGTGCCAGCACTTCCCCGGACAGGGGCTATGGCTACACCTTC | TRBD1 | TRBJ1-2 | TRBV25-1 | NA
CASSQEGETQYF | TGTGCCAGCAGCCAAGAAGGAGAGACCCAGTACTTC | NA | TRBJ2-5 | TRBV4-2 | NA
CASSQDRNSPLHF | TGCGCCAGCAGCCAAGATCGGAATTCACCCCTCCACTTT | NA | TRBJ1-6 | TRBV4-1 | NA
CASSLWTANTGELFF | TGTGCCAGCAGTTTATGGACCGCGAACACCGGGGAGCTGTTTTTT | NA | TRBJ2-2 | TRBV28 | NA
CATQKAILTDTQYF | TGTGCCACCCAAAAGGCGATCCTCACAGATACGCAGTATTTT | NA | TRBJ2-3 | TRBV27 | NA
CSVVTRATYEQYF | TGCAGCGTTGTAACCAGGGCGACCTACGAGCAGTACTTC | NA | TRBJ2-7 | TRBV29-1 | NA